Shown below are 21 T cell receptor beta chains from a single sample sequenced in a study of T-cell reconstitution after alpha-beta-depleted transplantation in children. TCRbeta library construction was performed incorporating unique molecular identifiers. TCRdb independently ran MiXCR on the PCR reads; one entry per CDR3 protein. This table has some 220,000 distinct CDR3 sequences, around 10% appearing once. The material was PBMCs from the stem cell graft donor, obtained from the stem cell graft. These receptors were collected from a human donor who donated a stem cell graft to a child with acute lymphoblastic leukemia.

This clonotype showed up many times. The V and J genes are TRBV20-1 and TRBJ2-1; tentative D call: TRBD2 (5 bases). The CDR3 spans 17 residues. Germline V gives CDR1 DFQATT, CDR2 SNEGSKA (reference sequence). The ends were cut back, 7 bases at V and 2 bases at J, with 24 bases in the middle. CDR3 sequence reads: CSERDPSGGPTYNEQFF. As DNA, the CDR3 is TGCAGTGAGAGAGACCCGAGCGGTGGACCCACCTACAATGAGCAGTTCTTC.

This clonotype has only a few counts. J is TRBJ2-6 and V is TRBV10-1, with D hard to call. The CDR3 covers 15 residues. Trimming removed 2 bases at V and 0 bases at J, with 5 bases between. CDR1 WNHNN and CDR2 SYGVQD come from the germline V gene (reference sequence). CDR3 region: CASSEHNSGANVLTF. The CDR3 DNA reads TGCGCCAGCAGTGAGCACAACTCTGGGGCCAACGTCCTGACTTTC.

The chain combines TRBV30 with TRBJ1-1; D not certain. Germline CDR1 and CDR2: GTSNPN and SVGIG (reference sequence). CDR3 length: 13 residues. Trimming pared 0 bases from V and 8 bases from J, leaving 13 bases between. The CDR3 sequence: CAWSVRGYSEAFF. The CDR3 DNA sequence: TGTGCCTGGAGTGTACGAGGGTATAGCGAAGCTTTCTTT.

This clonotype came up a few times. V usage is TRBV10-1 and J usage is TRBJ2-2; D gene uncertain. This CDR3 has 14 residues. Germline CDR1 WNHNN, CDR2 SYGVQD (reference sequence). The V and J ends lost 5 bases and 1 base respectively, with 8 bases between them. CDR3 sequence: CASSLWGNTGELFF. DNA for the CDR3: TGCGCCAGCAGTCTTTGGGGGAACACCGGGGAGCTGTTTTTT.

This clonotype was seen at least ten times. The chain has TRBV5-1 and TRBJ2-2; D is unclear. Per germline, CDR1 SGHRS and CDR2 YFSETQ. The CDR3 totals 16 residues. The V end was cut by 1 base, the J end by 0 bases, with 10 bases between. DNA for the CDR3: TGCGCCAGCAGCTTGACTGCCGAGACGAACACCGGGGAGCTGTTTTTT. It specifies CASSLTAETNTGELFF.

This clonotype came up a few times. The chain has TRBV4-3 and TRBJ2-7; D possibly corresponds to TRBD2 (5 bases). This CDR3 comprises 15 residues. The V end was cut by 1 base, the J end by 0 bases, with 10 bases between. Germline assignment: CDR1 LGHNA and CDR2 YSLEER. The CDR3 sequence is CASSQVQAASYEQYF. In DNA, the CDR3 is TGCGCCAGCAGCCAAGTTCAAGCGGCCTCCTACGAGCAGTACTTC.

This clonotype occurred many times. The DNA of the CDR3 is TGTGCCAGCAGTTTGAGGAGAGAGAACACTGAAGCTTTCTTT. It specifies CASSLRRENTEAFF. The chain has TRBV7-9 and TRBJ1-1; D not resolved. V lost 6 bases, J lost 1 base, and 12 bases lay in between. Germline V lookup: CDR1 SEHNR, CDR2 FQNEAQ (reference sequence). The CDR3 sequence is 14 residues long.

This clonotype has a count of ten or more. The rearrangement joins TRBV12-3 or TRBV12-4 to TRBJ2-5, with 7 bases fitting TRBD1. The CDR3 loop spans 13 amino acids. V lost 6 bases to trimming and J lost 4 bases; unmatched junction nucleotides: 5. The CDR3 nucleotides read TGTGCCAGCAGCTGGACAGGCGGAGAGACCCAGTACTTC. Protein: CASSWTGGETQYF.

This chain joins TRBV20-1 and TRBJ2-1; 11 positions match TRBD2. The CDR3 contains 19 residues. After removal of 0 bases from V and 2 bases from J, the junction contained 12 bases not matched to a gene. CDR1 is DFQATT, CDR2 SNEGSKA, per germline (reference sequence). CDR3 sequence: CSARERLAGGPLTYNEQFF. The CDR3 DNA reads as TGCAGTGCTAGAGAGCGGCTAGCGGGGGGCCCACTGACCTACAATGAGCAGTTCTTC.

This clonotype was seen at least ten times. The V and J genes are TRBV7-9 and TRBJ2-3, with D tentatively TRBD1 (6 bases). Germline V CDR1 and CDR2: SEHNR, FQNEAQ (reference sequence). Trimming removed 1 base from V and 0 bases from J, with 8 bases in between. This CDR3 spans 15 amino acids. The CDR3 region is CASSLEQGSTDTQYF. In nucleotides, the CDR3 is TGTGCCAGCAGCTTAGAACAGGGAAGCACAGATACGCAGTATTTT.

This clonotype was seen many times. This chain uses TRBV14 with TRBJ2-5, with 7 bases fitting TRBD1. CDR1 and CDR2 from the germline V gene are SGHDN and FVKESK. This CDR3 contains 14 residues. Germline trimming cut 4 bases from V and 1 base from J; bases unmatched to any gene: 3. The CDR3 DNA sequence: TGTGCCAGCAGCCCGAGGGACAGCCAAGAGACCCAGTACTTC. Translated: CASSPRDSQETQYF.

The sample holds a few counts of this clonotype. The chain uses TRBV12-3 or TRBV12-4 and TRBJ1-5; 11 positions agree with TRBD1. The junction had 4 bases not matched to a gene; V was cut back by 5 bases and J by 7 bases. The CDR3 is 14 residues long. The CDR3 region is CASSRTGGRQPQHF. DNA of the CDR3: TGTGCCAGCAGTCGGACAGGGGGCAGACAGCCCCAGCATTTT.

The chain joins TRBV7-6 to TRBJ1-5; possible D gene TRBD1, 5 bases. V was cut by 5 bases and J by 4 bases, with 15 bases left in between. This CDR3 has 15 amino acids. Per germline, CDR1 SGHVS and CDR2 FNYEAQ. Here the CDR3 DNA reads TGTGCCAGCAGCGACGGGGCAGATAATAATCAGCCCCAGCATTTT. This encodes CASSDGADNNQPQHF.

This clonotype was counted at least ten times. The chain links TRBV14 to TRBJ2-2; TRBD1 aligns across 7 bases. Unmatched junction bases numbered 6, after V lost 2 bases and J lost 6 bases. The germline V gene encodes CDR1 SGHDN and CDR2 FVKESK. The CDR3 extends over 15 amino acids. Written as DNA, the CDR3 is TGTGCCAGCAGCCAAACGACAGGGATTGCCGGGGAGCTGTTTTTT. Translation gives CASSQTTGIAGELFF.

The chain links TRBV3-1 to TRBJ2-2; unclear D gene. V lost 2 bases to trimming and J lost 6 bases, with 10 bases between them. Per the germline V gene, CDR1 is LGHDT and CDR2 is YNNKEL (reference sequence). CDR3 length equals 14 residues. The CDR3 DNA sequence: TGTGCCAGCAGCCAACTTGGATTGGCCGGGGAGCTGTTTTTT. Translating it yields CASSQLGLAGELFF.

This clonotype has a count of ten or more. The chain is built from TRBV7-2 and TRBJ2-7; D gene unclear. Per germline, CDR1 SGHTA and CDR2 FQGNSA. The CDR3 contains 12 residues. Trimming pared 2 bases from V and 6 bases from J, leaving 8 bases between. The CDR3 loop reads CASSLNLVEQYF. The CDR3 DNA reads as TGTGCCAGCAGCTTAAATTTAGTCGAGCAGTACTTC.

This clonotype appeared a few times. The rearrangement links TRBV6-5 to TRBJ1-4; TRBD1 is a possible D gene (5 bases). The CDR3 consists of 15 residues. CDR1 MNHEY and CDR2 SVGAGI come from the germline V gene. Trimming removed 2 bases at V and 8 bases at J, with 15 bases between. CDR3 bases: TGTGCCAGCAGTTACCTTTCAGGGATTCGAGAAAAACTGTTTTTT. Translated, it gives CASSYLSGIREKLFF.

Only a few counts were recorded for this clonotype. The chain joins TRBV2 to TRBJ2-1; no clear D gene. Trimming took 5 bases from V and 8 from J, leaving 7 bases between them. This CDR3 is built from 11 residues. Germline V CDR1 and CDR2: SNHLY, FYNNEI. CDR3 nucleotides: TGTGCCAGCAGTCAGTGGTATGAGCAGTTCTTC. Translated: CASSQWYEQFF.

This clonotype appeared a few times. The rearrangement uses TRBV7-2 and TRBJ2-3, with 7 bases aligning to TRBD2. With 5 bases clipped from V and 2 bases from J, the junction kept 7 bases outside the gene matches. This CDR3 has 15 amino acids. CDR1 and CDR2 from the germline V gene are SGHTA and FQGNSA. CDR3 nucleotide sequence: TGTGCCAGCAGCAATACACTAGCGCCCACAGATACGCAGTATTTT. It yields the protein CASSNTLAPTDTQYF.

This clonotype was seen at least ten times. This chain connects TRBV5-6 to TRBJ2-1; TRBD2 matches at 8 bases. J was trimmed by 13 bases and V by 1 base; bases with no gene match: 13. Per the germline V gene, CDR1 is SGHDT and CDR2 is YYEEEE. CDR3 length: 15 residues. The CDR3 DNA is TGTGCCAGCAGCTTGCAATGGCGGGGGGAGGGAGGCCAGTTCTTC. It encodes CASSLQWRGEGGQFF.

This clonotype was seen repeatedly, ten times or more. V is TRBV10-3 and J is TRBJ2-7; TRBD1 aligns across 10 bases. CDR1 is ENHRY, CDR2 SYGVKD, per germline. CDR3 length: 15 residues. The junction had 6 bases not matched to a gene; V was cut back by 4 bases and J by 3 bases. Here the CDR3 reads CAISVGTGEIYEQYF. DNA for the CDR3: TGTGCCATCAGTGTCGGGACAGGGGAAATCTACGAGCAGTACTTC.